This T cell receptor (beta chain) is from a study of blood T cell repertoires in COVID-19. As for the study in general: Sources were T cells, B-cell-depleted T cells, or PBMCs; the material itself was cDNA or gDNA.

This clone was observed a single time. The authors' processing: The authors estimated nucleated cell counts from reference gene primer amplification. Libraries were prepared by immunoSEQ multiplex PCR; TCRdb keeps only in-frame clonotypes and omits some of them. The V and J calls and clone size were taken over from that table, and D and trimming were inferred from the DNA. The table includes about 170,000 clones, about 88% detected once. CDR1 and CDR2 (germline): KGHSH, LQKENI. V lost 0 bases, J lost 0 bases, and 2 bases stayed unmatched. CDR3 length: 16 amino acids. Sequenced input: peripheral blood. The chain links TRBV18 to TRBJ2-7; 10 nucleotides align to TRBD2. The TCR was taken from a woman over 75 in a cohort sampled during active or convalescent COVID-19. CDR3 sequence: CASSPPSSGGSYEQYF. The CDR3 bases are TGTGCCAGCTCACCACCGTCTAGCGGGGGCTCCTACGAGCAGTACTTC.